These 28 T cell receptor beta chains were sequenced from one sample in a study of blood T cells in healthy people across ages (dated by TCRdb to between 2014 and 2017). Library preparation used 5' RACE. Sequenced on an Illumina HiSeq 2500. A second about 7 to 12 cycle PCR used a sample-barcoded 5' primer and a J-beta primer mix. TCRdb redid the processing of the public reads, applying fastp at Q25 and MiXCR, and retained in-frame beta chains. Identical CDR3 proteins give one entry, which carries the most common genes and DNA. Within this sample are 750,000 to 950,000 distinct CDR3 sequences, with approximately 32% of them counted one time only. Together, the top ten hold 9.5% to 13% of the sample. This sample was also put to use in a study of T cells of mothers and their children.

The sequenced sample was blood. The receptors were sampled from a middle-aged woman in good health.

This clonotype occurred many times. This chain links TRBV29-1 with TRBJ1-2, with no clear D. Trimming shortened V by 8 bases and J by 2 bases, and 12 bases separated the two germline ends. This CDR3 contains 12 residues. Germline assignment: CDR1 SQVTM and CDR2 ANQGSEA. CDR3 nucleotides: TGCAGCTCCCTGGGGTCCAACTATGGCTACACCTTC. Its translation: CSSLGSNYGYTF.

To note about this clonotype: A much larger clone sits a single nucleotide away, making a read error possible. The rearrangement joins TRBV7-3 to TRBJ2-7; 10 nucleotides align to TRBD1. The end of the DNA fits TRBJ2-1 better, so the J call may be wrong. The CDR3 consists of 15 residues. The germline gives CDR1 SGHTA, CDR2 FQGTGA. The CDR3 coding sequence is TGTGCCAGCAGCCCCACGGGACAGGGGTCCTACGAGCAGTTCTTC. Amino acids: CASSPTGQGSYEQFF.

J is TRBJ2-2 and V is TRBV5-8, with D perhaps TRBD1 or TRBD2 (6 bases each). Trimming left V 0 bases short and J 6 bases short, with 18 bases between. Germline V gene sequence: CDR1 SGHTS, CDR2 YDEGEE. This CDR3 is 17 amino acids long. The CDR3 spells CASSLAPGARTPGELFF. The CDR3 nucleotides are TGTGCCAGCAGCTTGGCCCCGGGGGCGAGGACCCCCGGGGAGCTGTTTTTT.

V usage is TRBV4-1 and J usage is TRBJ2-1, with 8 bases matching TRBD1. In germline, CDR1 is MGHRA, CDR2 YSYEKL. The V segment lost 1 base and the J segment 6 bases; nucleotides outside the gene matches: 5. This CDR3 contains 15 residues. This CDR3 reads CASSQGNRGSNEQFF. Here the CDR3 DNA reads TGCGCCAGCAGCCAAGGGAACAGGGGGAGCAATGAGCAGTTCTTC.

For this clonotype: At one boundary the junction diverges from the germline segment, which might be a read error. The chain combines TRBV9 with TRBJ2-6; tentative D call: TRBD1 (5 bases). The CDR3 is 15 residues long. Germline-derived CDR1 and CDR2 are SGDLS and YYNGEE. The CDR3 reads CASSVVGFGADVLTF. CDR3 DNA: TGTGCCAGCAGCGTAGTTGGGTTTGGGGCCGACGTCCTGACTTTC.

This clonotype was seen a handful of times. The chain couples TRBV12-3 or TRBV12-4 to TRBJ2-7, with D tentatively TRBD2 (7 bases). This CDR3 has 14 residues. The ends were cut back, 8 bases at V and 5 bases at J, with 19 bases in the middle. Here the CDR3 DNA reads TGTGCCAGCTCCGATCGGGGGGCGGGCGACGAGCAGTACTTC. This codes for CASSDRGAGDEQYF.

This clonotype was observed a few times. V is TRBV6-2 or TRBV6-3 and J is TRBJ1-1; D is unresolved. The CDR3 consists of 12 residues. CDR1 is MNHEY and CDR2 is SVGEGT in the germline V gene. V dropped 5 bases and J dropped 4 bases, with 8 bases sitting between them. CDR3 sequence reads: CASSDPLTEAFF. The CDR3 region has the DNA TGTGCCAGCAGTGACCCCCTCACTGAAGCTTTCTTT.

A few counts support this clonotype. The J gene is TRBJ2-7, the V gene TRBV7-9; the match to TRBD2 covers 8 bases. Germline values: CDR1 SEHNR, CDR2 FQNEAQ (reference sequence). This CDR3 region has 17 residues. V was pared by 4 bases and J by 1 base, with 12 bases of the junction left unmatched. As DNA, the CDR3 is TGTGCCAGCAGCTCTCGACAGCGGGGGCCGAAATCCTACGAGCAGTACTTC. It yields the protein CASSSRQRGPKSYEQYF.

Comments on this clonotype: A much larger clone lies a single base off, so this may be a read error. This chain uses TRBV6-2 or TRBV6-3 with TRBJ2-3; 12 nucleotides align to TRBD2. Germline V gene sequence: CDR1 MNHEY, CDR2 SVGEGT. J gave up 8 bases and V 5 bases, and 14 bases lay outside the gene matches. The CDR3 runs to 17 residues. Written as DNA, the CDR3 is TGTGCCAGCAGTGATACAGGACTAGCGGGGCCGTGTGGTACGCAGTATTTT. Translating it yields CASSDTGLAGPCGTQYF.

The chain is built from TRBV6-5 and TRBJ1-2; 8 bases agree with TRBD1. The germline V gene has CDR1 MNHEY and CDR2 SVGAGI. V dropped 5 bases and J dropped 4; count of bases not matched to a gene: 9. CDR3 length: 15 amino acids. The DNA of the CDR3 is TGTGCCAGCAGTACCGCGGGACAGGCATTCTATGGCTACACCTTC. This sequence encodes CASSTAGQAFYGYTF.

This clonotype was observed a few times. This chain connects TRBV27 to TRBJ1-6; TRBD1 is a possible D gene (5 bases). Trimming took 6 bases from V and 9 from J, leaving 15 bases between them. Germline lookup yields CDR1 MNHEY and CDR2 SMNVEV (reference sequence). The CDR3 has 14 amino acids. Here the CDR3 DNA reads TGTGCCAGCAGCCCGATCGACAGTCGTTCACCCCTCCACTTT. It codes for CASSPIDSRSPLHF.

Many counts were recorded for this clonotype. This chain joins TRBV12-3 or TRBV12-4 and TRBJ2-1; 7 bases are a match to TRBD1. Trimming at V came to 7 bases and at J to 14 bases, leaving 11 bases not matched to a gene. The CDR3 runs to 12 residues. CDR3: CASTKGTAPKFF. Here the CDR3 DNA reads TGTGCCAGCACCAAGGGGACAGCGCCGAAGTTCTTC.

CDR3 residues: CASSQGRSGGLFNEQFF. For the CDR3, the DNA is TGTGCCAGCAGCCAAGGAAGAAGCGGGGGGTTATTCAATGAGCAGTTCTTC. The J gene is TRBJ2-1, the V gene TRBV3-1, with 9 nucleotides matching TRBD2. Unmatched junction bases numbered 10, after V lost 1 base and J lost 6 bases. Germline V CDR1 and CDR2: LGHDT, YNNKEL (reference sequence). The CDR3 loop spans 17 amino acids.

This chain uses TRBV7-9 with TRBJ2-5; possibly TRBD1 for D (5 bases). The CDR3 loop spans 14 amino acids. Trimming removed 2 bases at V and 4 bases at J, with 11 bases between. The germline V gene has CDR1 SEHNR and CDR2 FQNEAQ (reference sequence). For the CDR3, the DNA is TGTGCCAGCAGCTTAACTCCAGGGTCAGAGACCCAGTACTTC. It is translated as CASSLTPGSETQYF.

Concerning this clonotype: Being one base from a much bigger clone, this may be a read error. J is TRBJ2-1 and V is TRBV20-1; 9 bases match TRBD1. The V segment lost 5 bases and the J segment 5 bases; nucleotides outside the gene matches: 7. The CDR3 length is 14 residues. The germline CDR1 and CDR2 sequences are DFQATT and SNEGSKA (reference sequence). In DNA form, the CDR3 reads TGCAGTGCTGGGCGGGACAGGGTGGACAATGAGCAGTTCTTC. Amino acids: CSAGRDRVDNEQFF.

This chain links TRBV20-1 with TRBJ2-1; the match to TRBD2 covers 13 bases. The CDR3 totals 19 residues. The V gene's germline CDR1 is DFQATT and CDR2 SNEGSKA (reference sequence). The trim removed 0 bases at V and 0 bases at J, leaving 8 bases unmatched. CDR3 nucleotides: TGCAGTGCTAGAGATTCAGGACTAGCGGGAGCAGGCTCCTACAATGAGCAGTTCTTC. Translating gives CSARDSGLAGAGSYNEQFF.

The rearrangement links TRBV7-2 to TRBJ2-5; no firm D call. V was clipped by 4 bases and J by 10 bases, with 16 bases between them. CDR1 is SGHTA and CDR2 is FQGNSA in the germline V gene. This CDR3 comprises 13 residues. CDR3 DNA sequence: TGTGCCAGCAGCTCGCTACATTCTAGTGGCCAGTACTTC. It is translated as CASSSLHSSGQYF.

This clonotype appeared a few times. The chain carries TRBV28 and TRBJ1-5; D is perhaps TRBD1 (6 bases). Germline V gives CDR1 MDHEN, CDR2 SYDVKM. Trimming removed 1 base at V and 2 bases at J, with 15 bases between. The CDR3 consists of 17 residues. The CDR3 region is CASSLSTGHSGNQPQHF. DNA for the CDR3: TGTGCCAGCAGTTTATCGACAGGTCACAGCGGCAATCAGCCCCAGCATTTT.

This clonotype has a handful of counts. The chain joins TRBV12-3 or TRBV12-4 to TRBJ1-6; perhaps TRBD1 as D (5 bases). CDR3 size: 15 residues. Trimming cost V 6 bases and J 8 bases, with 17 bases left between them. The CDR3 DNA reads as TGTGCCAGCAGCCCCGTCAGGGCCCTTGATTCACCCCTCCACTTT. It encodes CASSPVRALDSPLHF.

For this clonotype: Since a much larger clone is just one base distant, this may be a read error. The V and J genes are TRBV15 and TRBJ2-3; D possibly corresponds to TRBD2 (6 bases). The CDR3 has 15 residues. The germline V gene has CDR1 LNHNV and CDR2 YYDKDF (reference sequence). The CDR3 nucleotides read TGTGTCACCAGCAGACGGCGGGGATTCACAGATACGCAGTATTTT. Protein product: CVTSRRRGFTDTQYF. Variable domain in full (rest from reference TRBV15 and TRBJ2-3): DAMVIQNPRYQVTQFGKPVTLSCSQTLNHNVMYWYQQKSSQAPKLLFHYYDKDFNNEADTPDNFQSRRPNTSFCFLDIRSPGLGDTAMYLCVTSRRRGFTDTQYFGPGTRLTVL.

This clonotype was seen a handful of times. This chain connects TRBV9 to TRBJ2-3; 9 nucleotides agree with TRBD2. J lost 2 bases, V lost 3 bases, and 4 bases had no gene match. The germline gives CDR1 SGDLS, CDR2 YYNGEE. The CDR3 consists of 15 residues. CDR3 in DNA: TGTGCCAGCAGCGGTAGCGGGAGCCCCACAGATACGCAGTATTTT. The encoded protein is CASSGSGSPTDTQYF.

This clonotype occurred a few times. This rearrangement joins TRBV28 to TRBJ2-5, with a possible D match to TRBD1 (5 bases). Trimming removed 4 bases at V and 4 bases at J, with 13 bases between. The CDR3 sequence is 14 residues long. Germline V CDR1 and CDR2: MDHEN, SYDVKM. The chain's CDR3 is CASSSQGGIETQYF. The CDR3 nucleotides are TGTGCCAGCAGTTCCCAGGGCGGTATAGAGACCCAGTACTTC.

This clonotype showed up just a few times. This chain uses TRBV6-6 with TRBJ1-2; unclear D gene. Germline lookup yields CDR1 MNHNY and CDR2 SVGAGI (reference sequence). The CDR3 spans 13 residues. Trimming removed 2 bases from V and 2 bases from J, with 6 bases in between. CDR3 protein: CASSYTSNYGYTF. The CDR3 DNA is TGTGCCAGCAGTTACACATCCAACTATGGCTACACCTTC.

A word on this clonotype: A much more abundant neighbour one base away suggests this may be a read error. The chain couples TRBV5-1 to TRBJ2-5, with a tentative D call TRBD2 (6 bases). This CDR3 is built from 13 residues. Germline CDR1 SGHRS, CDR2 YFSETQ. Trimming left V 3 bases short and J 11 bases short, with 17 bases between. The CDR3 protein is CASSSPGYREQYF. In DNA form, the CDR3 reads TGCGCCAGCAGCTCACCAGGGTATCGGGAGCAGTACTTC.

As for this clonotype: A much larger clone lies a single base off, so this may be a read error. V usage is TRBV10-3 and J usage is TRBJ1-5; weak D call: TRBD1 (5 bases). The CDR3 contains 14 residues. The V gene's germline CDR1 is ENHRY and CDR2 SYGVKD. CDR3 loop: CVIRNQGPNQPQHF. As DNA, the CDR3 is TGTGTCATCAGAAACCAGGGACCGAATCAGCCCCAGCATTTT.

The V gene is TRBV29-1, the J gene TRBJ1-4; a possible D gene is TRBD1 (6 bases). Germline V gives CDR1 SQVTM, CDR2 ANQGSEA. The V end was cut by 6 bases, the J end by 4 bases, with 18 bases between. The CDR3 has 15 residues. The CDR3 DNA reads TGCAGCGTATTCCTTCTACAGGGATATAATGAAAAACTGTTTTTT. The encoded protein is CSVFLLQGYNEKLFF.

The V gene is TRBV20-1, the J gene TRBJ1-5; TRBD1 matches 7 bases. The CDR3 runs to 14 residues. The V gene end was trimmed by 2 bases and the J gene end by 4 bases; junction bases not matched to a gene: 5. Germline V lookup: CDR1 DFQATT, CDR2 SNEGSKA (reference sequence). This chain's CDR3 is CSARRDSLNQPQHF. DNA for the CDR3: TGCAGTGCTAGACGGGACAGCCTTAATCAGCCCCAGCATTTT.

In this sample, this clonotype turned up a few times. The chain is built from TRBV5-1 and TRBJ2-6, with D perhaps TRBD1 (5 bases). Between the trimmed V and J ends, which lost 6 bases and 0 bases, there was a span of 10 bases. Germline-derived CDR1 and CDR2 are SGHRS and YFSETQ. The CDR3 covers 15 residues. This CDR3 reads CASTETVSGANVLTF. The CDR3 nucleotides are TGCGCCAGCACCGAGACAGTCTCTGGGGCCAACGTCCTGACTTTC.